Here is one T cell receptor beta chain with its context. The entry originates in a study of blood T cell repertoires in COVID-19. Overall study: The United States, Italy and Spain supplied acute and convalescent COVID-19 samples. T cells, B-cell-depleted T cells, or PBMCs provided the cDNA or gDNA that served as material.

Sequencing was performed with immunoSEQ multiplex PCR; in TCRdb, only in-frame clones are kept and a portion is missing. Among 200,000 to 300,000 clones, more than 80% were seen once, and the ten largest hold approximately 7.5%. The ends lost 2 bases at V and 4 bases at J; junction bases unmatched: 12. The germline gives CDR1 SGHTS, CDR2 YDEGEE. This CDR3 contains 17 residues. This TCR came from a woman of 80 years or more with COVID-19, enrolled during active disease. The V call is TRBV5-8, the J call TRBJ1-5; the match to TRBD1 covers 7 bases. Sequences were obtained from peripheral blood. For the CDR3, the DNA is TGTGCCAGCAGCTTTCAGGGGGTTATACCCGAAAATCAGCCCCAGCATTTT. Translation gives CASSFQGVIPENQPQHF.